Following are 30 T cell receptor beta chains from one sample sequenced in a study of CD8+CD57+ T cells in acquired aplastic anemia. Template material for TCR beta VDJ and CDR3 profiling consisted of genomic DNA. A single record per CDR3 protein comes from TCRdb applying MiXCR to the reads. The sample lists about 140,000 distinct CDR3 sequences; 41% were seen once. Specimen: sorted CD4+, CD8+, or CD8+CD57+ T cells (not recorded which) from PBMCs. The receptor set was obtained from a human donor in good health, serving as a control.

The chain carries TRBV19 and TRBJ1-1; 7 bases map to TRBD1. CDR3 length: 14 residues. CDR1 is LNHDA and CDR2 is SQIVND in the germline V gene (reference sequence). With V trimmed by 6 bases and J by 1 base, 5 bases remained unmatched. The CDR3 DNA sequence: TGTGCCAGTAGCTTCCGGGACAGGAACACTGAAGCTTTCTTT. Translation gives CASSFRDRNTEAFF.

The chain has TRBV18 and TRBJ1-1, with D perhaps TRBD1 (5 bases). The V end lost 6 bases, the J end lost 1 base, and 21 bases lay between the germline ends. The germline gives CDR1 KGHSH, CDR2 LQKENI. This CDR3 spans 17 amino acids. Written as DNA, the CDR3 is TGTGCCAGCTCCCCAGCTAGCACAGGCGTCGCGAACACTGAAGCTTTCTTT. Translating it yields CASSPASTGVANTEAFF.

This chain uses TRBV2 with TRBJ1-1; 7 bases are a match to TRBD1. The CDR3 is 13 amino acids. Trimming removed 7 bases from V and 1 base from J; junction bases left unmatched: 3. Germline V gives CDR1 SNHLY, CDR2 FYNNEI. The CDR3: CASMTGRNTEAFF. As DNA, the CDR3 is TGTGCCAGCATGACAGGGCGGAACACTGAAGCTTTCTTT.

With respect to this clonotype: A much larger clone lies one base from this, so it may be a read error. The genes are TRBV6-5 and TRBJ2-7; 8 positions match TRBD2. CDR3 length: 17 amino acids. Germline assignment: CDR1 MNHEY and CDR2 SVGAGI. Trimming at V came to 4 bases and at J to 3 bases, leaving 14 bases not matched to a gene. For the CDR3, the DNA is TGTGCCAGCAGTTGTTCCATTCGCGCGGGGGGATACTACGAGCAGTACTTC. Translating it yields CASSCSIRAGGYYEQYF.

Ten or more counts support this clonotype. The chain combines TRBV19 with TRBJ1-4, with D maybe TRBD1 (5 bases). The CDR3 is 16 amino acids. Germline V CDR1 and CDR2: LNHDA, SQIVND (reference sequence). V shed 5 bases and J shed 0 bases, with 13 bases lying between them. The CDR3 DNA reads as TGTGCCAGTAGTTCGCGGGGCCGTGCAACTAATGAAAAACTGTTTTTT. Its protein is CASSSRGRATNEKLFF.

This clonotype turned up a few times. One end of the junction varies from germline; a read error may be responsible. The V and J genes are TRBV3-1 and TRBJ1-3; D might be TRBD1 (5 bases). This CDR3 comprises 16 residues. CDR1 is LGHDT, CDR2 YNNKEL, per germline (reference sequence). CDR3 amino acids: CASSSEGRLAGDTIYF. DNA for the CDR3: TGTGCCAGCAGCTCCGAGGGGCGCTTGGCTGGAGACACCATATATTTT. Complete variable domain (other parts from reference TRBV3-1 and TRBJ1-3): DTAVSQTPKYLVTQMGNDKSIKCEQNLGHDTMYWYKQDSKKFLKIMFSYNNKELIINETVPNRFSPKSPDKAHLNLHINSLELGDSAVYFCASSSEGRLAGDTIYFGEGSWLTVV.

In its sample, this clonotype was seen many times. This sequence joins TRBV25-1 and TRBJ2-6; D is perhaps TRBD1 or TRBD2 (5 bases each). V was pared by 2 bases and J by 2 bases, with 10 bases between. CDR1 and CDR2 from the germline V gene are MGHDK and SYGVNS. The CDR3 length is 16 residues. The CDR3 nucleotides read TGTGCCAGCAGTGAACTAGGGACCCCTGGGGCCAACGTCCTGACTTTC. Amino acids: CASSELGTPGANVLTF.

Concerning this clonotype: A much larger clone lies a single base off, so this may be a read error. Given the absence of the conserved phenylalanine or tryptophan at the CDR3 end, a read error is likely. The J gene is TRBJ2-4, the V gene TRBV20-1, with no clear D. The germline CDR1 and CDR2 sequences are DFQATT and SNEGSKA (reference sequence). This CDR3 region has 13 residues. V lost 1 base to trimming and J lost 6 bases, with 10 bases between them. The CDR3 protein is CSARVANGNIQYC. As DNA, the CDR3 is TGCAGTGCTAGAGTTGCTAACGGAAACATTCAGTACTGC.

This clonotype was counted many times. This chain connects TRBV24-1 to TRBJ2-2; 12 bases agree with TRBD2. From germline, CDR1 is KGHDR and CDR2 SFDVKD. Losses at the gene ends were 0 bases for V and 6 bases for J; bases not matched to a gene: 4. The CDR3 totals 17 residues. The CDR3 region has the DNA TGTGCCACCAGTGATTTGCCCGGACTAGCGGGACCCGGGGAGCTGTTTTTT. Translating it yields CATSDLPGLAGPGELFF.

Regarding this clonotype: One end of the junction is discordant with germline, which a read error may explain. This sequence joins TRBV6-1 and TRBJ1-3; D is ambiguous. The CDR3 runs 13 residues. Germline loops: CDR1 MNHNS, CDR2 SASEGT. The chain's CDR3 is CANTSYAGNTIYF. The CDR3 region has the DNA TGTGCCAACACATCATATGCTGGAAACACTATATATTTT.

The genes are TRBV27 and TRBJ2-7; a possible D gene is TRBD2 (6 bases). Germline CDR1 MNHEY, CDR2 SMNVEV (reference sequence). V lost 6 bases and J 2 bases, leaving 17 bases between the germline ends. This CDR3 spans 15 amino acids. CDR3 in DNA: TGTGCCAGCAGGGGACTCGGCGGGGCTACCTACGAGCAGTACTTC. It is translated as CASRGLGGATYEQYF.

This clonotype was detected ten times or more. The J gene is TRBJ2-1, the V gene TRBV12-3 or TRBV12-4, with D possibly TRBD2 on 7 matching bases. This CDR3 comprises 14 residues. The ends were cut back, 4 bases at V and 15 bases at J, with 22 bases in the middle. CDR3 protein: CASSSTGSGAARFF. DNA of the CDR3: TGTGCCAGCAGTTCGACAGGCAGCGGGGCAGCCCGGTTCTTC.

This clonotype was observed once. The V and J genes are TRBV2 and TRBJ1-2; D is unclear. V was trimmed by 1 base and J by 2 bases, leaving 11 bases between them. CDR3 length equals 15 residues. Germline V gene data show CDR1 as SNHLY and CDR2 as FYNNEI. The CDR3 DNA follows: TGTGCCAGCAGTGAAGGATTGGCGGGAAACTATGGCTACACCTTC. The encoded protein is CASSEGLAGNYGYTF.

The chain's CDR3 is CSVVRGGGRSYEQYF. DNA of the CDR3: TGCAGCGTTGTGAGGGGCGGCGGGAGATCCTACGAGCAGTACTTC. This chain uses TRBV29-1 with TRBJ2-1; 7 nucleotides align to TRBD2. The end of the DNA aligns better with TRBJ2-7, so the J call may be wrong. Germline CDR1 and CDR2: SQVTM and ANQGSEA. The CDR3 sequence is 15 residues long.

This clonotype was observed at least ten times. This chain connects TRBV12-3 or TRBV12-4 to TRBJ2-5; the D is unclear. Trimming stripped 4 bases from V and 3 bases from J, with 9 bases between. The CDR3 contains 13 residues. Here the CDR3 reads CASSWQEKETQYF. CDR3 DNA sequence: TGTGCCAGCAGTTGGCAGGAGAAAGAGACCCAGTACTTC.

This clonotype was picked up one time. The J gene is TRBJ2-3, the V gene TRBV2; TRBD2 matches 13 bases. The CDR3 has 16 amino acids. The germline CDR1 and CDR2 sequences are SNHLY and FYNNEI. The J segment lost 6 bases and the V segment lost 2 bases, leaving 5 bases of the junction unmatched. The CDR3 nucleotides are TGTGCCAGCAGTGAAACTAGCGGGGGGGCATCCGATACGCAGTATTTT. This codes for CASSETSGGASDTQYF.

In this sample, this clonotype turned up many times. The chain is built from TRBV9 and TRBJ1-1; D is undetermined. V lost 4 bases and J lost 1, with 11 bases in between. From germline, CDR1 is SGDLS and CDR2 YYNGEE. The length of the CDR3 is 14 residues. CDR3 region: CASSSDPQNTEAFF. The CDR3 DNA reads as TGTGCCAGCAGCTCCGATCCGCAGAACACTGAAGCTTTCTTT. Looking up the rest from reference TRBV9 and TRBJ1-1 gives the full variable domain: DSGVTQTPKHLITATGQRVTLRCSPRSGDLSVYWYQQSLDQGLQFLIQYYNGEERAKGNILERFSAQQFPDLHSELNLSSLELGDSALYFCASSSDPQNTEAFFGQGTRLTVV.

This chain connects TRBV13 to TRBJ1-6; 8 bases are shared with TRBD1. There are 14 residues in the CDR3. The germline V gene has CDR1 PRHDT and CDR2 FYEKMQ (reference sequence). After removal of 7 bases from V and 10 bases from J, the junction contained 9 bases not matched to a gene. The CDR3 protein is CASTDRGLRSPLHF. CDR3 bases: TGTGCCAGCACCGACAGGGGCCTCAGATCACCCCTCCACTTT.

This clonotype came up many times. The rearrangement joins TRBV19 to TRBJ1-2; D gene uncertain. Germline loops: CDR1 LNHDA, CDR2 SQIVND (reference sequence). This CDR3 is built from 15 residues. Trimming removed 5 bases from V and 4 bases from J, with 17 bases in between. The CDR3: CASSLARAHTYGYTF. The CDR3 DNA reads TGTGCCAGTAGTCTAGCGCGGGCACACACCTATGGCTACACCTTC.

The chain uses TRBV11-1 and TRBJ2-7, with TRBD2 matching over 10 bases. Looked up from germline, CDR1 is SGHAT and CDR2 is FQDESV (reference sequence). V lost 0 bases to trimming and J lost 5 bases; unmatched junction nucleotides: 4. There are 15 residues in the CDR3. The CDR3 DNA reads as TGTGCCAGCAGCTTAGCCTCGGGACTAGCGAACGAGCAGTACTTC. It is translated as CASSLASGLANEQYF. Drawing the rest from reference TRBV11-1 and TRBJ2-7, the complete variable domain is EAEVAQSPRYKITEKSQAVAFWCDPISGHATLYWYRQILGQGPELLVQFQDESVVDDSQLPKDRFSAERLKGVDSTLKIQPAELGDSAMYLCASSLASGLANEQYFGPGTRLTVT.

A few counts support this clonotype. This rearrangement joins TRBV27 to TRBJ1-4; no firm D call. V shed 5 bases and J shed 5 bases, with 9 bases lying between them. The V gene's germline CDR1 is MNHEY and CDR2 SMNVEV (reference sequence). The CDR3 covers 13 residues. The chain's CDR3 is CASSMIRNEKLFF. In DNA, the CDR3 is TGTGCCAGCAGTATGATCCGGAATGAAAAACTGTTTTTT. The full variable domain, completed using reference TRBV27 and TRBJ1-4, is EAQVTQNPRYLITVTGKKLTVTCSQNMNHEYMSWYRQDPGLGLRQIYYSMNVEVTDKGDVPEGYKVSRKEKRNFPLILESPSPNQTSLYFCASSMIRNEKLFFGSGTQLSVL.

This clonotype was counted many times. V gene TRBV29-1 combines with J gene TRBJ1-1; 9 positions agree with TRBD1. Germline V gene data show CDR1 as SQVTM and CDR2 as ANQGSEA. V lost 4 bases, J lost 4 bases, and 4 bases stayed unmatched. The CDR3 extends over 13 amino acids. The CDR3 DNA is TGCAGCGTTGCCGGGACAGGGTTCACTGAAGCTTTCTTT. This gives the protein CSVAGTGFTEAFF.

This clonotype was seen just once. A much larger clone lies one base from this, so it may be a read error. The chain recombines TRBV20-1 with TRBJ2-1; 11 bases align to TRBD2. CDR1 and CDR2 from the germline V gene are DFQATT and SNEGSKA (reference sequence). Germline trimming cut 6 bases from V and 8 bases from J; bases unmatched to any gene: 21. This CDR3 is 18 amino acids long. CDR3 loop: CSARRHGFAGTSGYEQFF. DNA for the CDR3: TGCAGTGCCCGGAGACACGGATTTGCCGGGACTAGCGGATATGAGCAGTTCTTC.

Remarks on this clonotype: This clone may be a read error of a much larger clone one base away. CDR3 sequence (DNA): TGTGCCAGCACACAGACAAGCTTTAACTATGGCCACACCTTC. Translated, it gives CASTQTSFNYGHTF. The chain joins TRBV6-1 to TRBJ1-2; no clear D gene. This CDR3 contains 14 residues. CDR1 is MNHNS, CDR2 SASEGT, per germline.

This clonotype was counted ten times or more. The chain couples TRBV5-1 to TRBJ2-1, with 10 nucleotides matching TRBD2. After removal of 3 bases from V and 6 bases from J, the junction contained 9 bases not matched to a gene. Germline CDR1 SGHRS, CDR2 YFSETQ. The CDR3 contains 16 residues. Here the CDR3 reads CASSSQWTSGINEQFF. The CDR3 bases are TGCGCCAGCAGCTCCCAATGGACTAGCGGTATCAATGAGCAGTTCTTC.

This clonotype was seen a single time. This chain joins TRBV2 and TRBJ2-5; D unresolved. Between the trimmed V and J ends, which lost 3 bases and 4 bases, there was a span of 18 bases. This CDR3 is built from 16 residues. Germline lookup yields CDR1 SNHLY and CDR2 FYNNEI. CDR3 in amino acids: CASSDLLWTVGETQYF. CDR3 in DNA: TGTGCCAGCAGTGATCTGCTATGGACGGTGGGAGAGACCCAGTACTTC.

V and J are TRBV15 and TRBJ1-2; D gene ambiguous. The V gene's germline CDR1 is LNHNV and CDR2 YYDKDF (reference sequence). This CDR3 region has 12 residues. Between the trimmed V and J ends, which lost 3 bases and 0 bases, there was a span of 2 bases. CDR3 loop: CATSSANYGYTF. In nucleotides, the CDR3 is TGTGCCACCAGCAGCGCTAACTATGGCTACACCTTC.

At least ten counts were recorded for this clonotype. The genes are TRBV6-1 and TRBJ1-5; a possible D gene is TRBD1 (6 bases). The V and J ends lost 4 bases and 4 bases respectively, with 8 bases between them. The CDR3 sequence is 13 residues long. The germline gives CDR1 MNHNS, CDR2 SASEGT. The CDR3 loop is CASSVDSNQPQHF. The CDR3 DNA reads TGTGCCAGCAGTGTGGACAGTAATCAGCCCCAGCATTTT.

This clonotype showed up many times. The rearrangement uses TRBV25-1 and TRBJ2-1; 11 bases match TRBD2. Trimming took 3 bases from V and 1 from J; bases not matched to a gene: 8. The germline V gene encodes CDR1 MGHDK and CDR2 SYGVNS. This CDR3 has 18 amino acids. The chain's CDR3 is CASSDGSGRGSSYNEQFF. The DNA for the CDR3 is TGTGCCAGCAGTGATGGTAGCGGGAGGGGCTCTTCCTACAATGAGCAGTTCTTC.

The chain links TRBV3-1 to TRBJ1-2; D gene unclear. The germline V gene has CDR1 LGHDT and CDR2 YNNKEL (reference sequence). Trimming shortened V by 0 bases and J by 5 bases, and 10 bases separated the two germline ends. The CDR3 has 14 residues. CDR3 sequence: CASSQDRELYGYTF. CDR3 sequence (DNA): TGTGCCAGCAGCCAAGATCGTGAGCTTTATGGCTACACCTTC.